Below, 30 T cell receptor beta chains from the same sample are listed, as sequenced in a study of shared clonotypes between healthy human individuals. TCRdb's table, derived via immunoSEQ multiplex PCR, lists solely in-frame clones and lacks some. The table has over 2 million clones, less than 95% seen once; the top ten hold about 1.1%. Terminally differentiated effector memory CD45RA+ cells were excluded from the naive CD8 cells, which were CD45RO-negative and positively selected for CCR7. Sample: naive CD8+ T cells sorted from blood. The receptors were gathered from a man aged 18 to 29 in good health.

The chain joins TRBV5-8 to TRBJ2-2; 9 nucleotides match TRBD2. Germline CDR1 reads SGHTS; CDR2 reads YDEGEE. J lost 4 bases, V lost 1 base, and 2 bases had no gene match. This CDR3 has 15 residues. In DNA, the CDR3 is TGTGCCAGCAGCTTGATAGCGGGAGTCACCGGGGAGCTGTTTTTT. As protein: CASSLIAGVTGELFF.

The count of this clone is one. This sequence joins TRBV5-8 and TRBJ1-5; 7 bases map to TRBD1. With 2 bases clipped from V and 5 bases from J, the junction kept 4 bases outside the gene matches. This CDR3 spans 14 amino acids. Germline V gene lookup returns CDR1 SGHTS and CDR2 YDEGEE. This CDR3 reads CASSFLGQYQPQHF. DNA for the CDR3: TGTGCCAGCAGCTTCTTGGGACAGTATCAGCCCCAGCATTTT.

The V call is TRBV10-2, the J call TRBJ2-1; D is uncertain. With 7 bases removed from V and 6 bases from J, the gap between germline ends came to 19 bases. This CDR3 region has 15 residues. CDR1 and CDR2 (germline): WSHSY, SAAADI. CDR3 loop: CASNLLGYTANEQFF. Here the CDR3 DNA reads TGCGCCAGCAACCTGCTCGGGTATACCGCCAATGAGCAGTTCTTC.

The table lists this clone with a count of one. The chain links TRBV5-6 to TRBJ2-1, with D perhaps matching TRBD1 (6 bases). V gave up 1 base and J gave up 1 base, with 9 bases separating them. The CDR3 has 15 residues. CDR1 and CDR2 from the germline V gene are SGHDT and YYEEEE. The CDR3 nucleotides are TGTGCCAGCAGCTTGAACAGGGTGTCCTACAATGAGCAGTTCTTC. It codes for CASSLNRVSYNEQFF.

This rearrangement joins TRBV5-4 to TRBJ2-1; D is perhaps TRBD2 (6 bases). Per germline, CDR1 SGHNT and CDR2 YYREEE (reference sequence). This CDR3 has 15 residues. Trimming cost V 3 bases and J 7 bases, with 17 bases left between them. CDR3 in amino acids: CASSSIAEINNEQFF. The CDR3 bases are TGTGCCAGCAGCTCGATAGCGGAGATTAATAATGAGCAGTTCTTC.

The chain couples TRBV5-4 to TRBJ2-7; weak D call: TRBD1 (5 bases). The germline gives CDR1 SGHNT, CDR2 YYREEE (reference sequence). This CDR3 has 15 amino acids. With 4 bases removed from V and 1 base from J, the gap between germline ends came to 15 bases. The CDR3 spells CASSPSQGYSYEQYF. The CDR3 DNA is TGTGCCAGCAGCCCATCCCAGGGCTATTCCTACGAGCAGTACTTC.

This clone was detected only once. The J gene is TRBJ1-2, the V gene TRBV30; D is undetermined. The CDR3 is made up of 12 amino acids. V was cut by 2 bases and J by 8 bases, with 12 bases left in between. CDR1 GTSNPN and CDR2 SVGIG come from the germline V gene (reference sequence). The CDR3 reads CAWSLDHPGYTF. CDR3 coding DNA: TGTGCCTGGAGTTTGGACCACCCGGGCTACACCTTC.

V and J are TRBV4-3 and TRBJ1-5; tentatively, D is TRBD1 (5 bases). Germline V lookup: CDR1 LGHNA, CDR2 YSLEER. This CDR3 comprises 15 residues. V lost 0 bases to trimming and J lost 5 bases, with 11 bases between them. The CDR3 bases are TGCGCCAGCAGCCAAGATTACAGGACTGATCAGCCCCAGCATTTT. As protein: CASSQDYRTDQPQHF.

The J gene is TRBJ2-7, the V gene TRBV9, with TRBD2 matching over 10 bases. V lost 2 bases to trimming and J lost 7 bases; unmatched junction nucleotides: 3. Germline lookup yields CDR1 SGDLS and CDR2 YYNGEE. The CDR3 runs 13 residues. In nucleotides, the CDR3 is TGTGCCAGCAGCGTTAGCGGGGGGCGAGAGCAGTACTTC. Protein: CASSVSGGREQYF.

The V call is TRBV7-8, the J call TRBJ1-3; unclear D gene. Trimming shortened V by 4 bases and J by 4 bases, and 11 bases separated the two germline ends. Germline loops: CDR1 SGHVS, CDR2 FQNEAQ. The CDR3 extends over 14 amino acids. CDR3 nucleotide sequence: TGTGCCAGCAGCTCCGCTTTTTCGGGAAACACCATATATTTT. This translates into CASSSAFSGNTIYF. The entire variable domain, with the rest obtained from reference TRBV7-8 and TRBJ1-3, is as follows: GAGVSQSPRYKVAKRGQDVALRCDPISGHVSLFWYQQALGQGPEFLTYFQNEAQLDKSGLPSDRFFAERPEGSVSTLKIQRTQQEDSAVYLCASSSAFSGNTIYFGEGSWLTVV.

This chain connects TRBV11-2 to TRBJ1-6; D remains unclear. This CDR3 has 14 residues. Germline CDR1 and CDR2: SGHAT and FQNNGV. V lost 3 bases, J lost 6 bases, and 9 bases lay in between. DNA of the CDR3: TGTGCCAGCAGCTTCGGGCAGATTAATTCACCCCTCCACTTT. Protein product: CASSFGQINSPLHF.

The chain joins TRBV28 to TRBJ1-5; D not certain. CDR1 and CDR2 (germline): MDHEN, SYDVKM. This CDR3 spans 15 amino acids. Trimming stripped 1 base from V and 7 bases from J, with 14 bases between. In DNA form, the CDR3 reads TGTGCCAGCAGTTTATTTCGTTTCTCGGGGCAGCCCCAGCATTTT. It is translated as CASSLFRFSGQPQHF.

The gene calls are TRBV11-2 and TRBJ2-4; 8 bases line up with TRBD2. This CDR3 is built from 14 residues. The J segment lost 9 bases and the V segment lost 5 bases, leaving 9 bases of the junction unmatched. Germline loops: CDR1 SGHAT, CDR2 FQNNGV. This chain's CDR3 is CASSPGDRGGIQYF. The CDR3 coding sequence is TGTGCCAGCAGCCCAGGAGATCGGGGGGGCATTCAGTACTTC. The full variable domain, rest sourced from reference TRBV11-2 and TRBJ2-4, is EAGVAQSPRYKIIEKRQSVAFWCNPISGHATLYWYQQILGQGPKLLIQFQNNGVVDDSQLPKDRFSAERLKGVDSTLKIQPAKLEDSAVYLCASSPGDRGGIQYFGAGTRLSVL.

Note on this clone: Additional DNA sequences in this sample encode the identical CDR3. J is TRBJ2-7 and V is TRBV5-1; TRBD1 agrees at 7 bases. The CDR3 has 15 amino acids. CDR1 and CDR2 from the germline V gene are SGHRS and YFSETQ. V lost 0 bases, J lost 2 bases, and 5 bases stayed unmatched. In DNA form, the CDR3 reads TGCGCCAGCAGCTTGGCCGCAGGGGGAACCTACGAGCAGTACTTC. Translation: CASSLAAGGTYEQYF.

This chain links TRBV10-3 with TRBJ2-1; D call uncertain. The germline V and J ends were trimmed by 2 bases and 0 bases, with 11 bases remaining between them. This CDR3 is 16 amino acids long. Germline V CDR1 and CDR2: ENHRY, SYGVKD. Written as DNA, the CDR3 is TGTGCCATCAGTGAGAGGGCAGCCTGCTCCTACAATGAGCAGTTCTTC. This encodes CAISERAACSYNEQFF.

The CDR3 region is CASSSIGQVYGYTF. For the CDR3, the DNA is TGTGCCAGCAGCTCCATCGGACAGGTATATGGCTACACCTTC. The chain recombines TRBV13 with TRBJ1-2; 7 bases agree with TRBD1. Trimming at V came to 4 bases and at J to 5 bases, leaving 7 bases not matched to a gene. CDR3 length: 14 residues. In germline, CDR1 is PRHDT, CDR2 FYEKMQ (reference sequence).

The chain is built from TRBV4-3 and TRBJ2-1, with TRBD2 matching over 10 bases. With V trimmed by 0 bases and J by 8 bases, 13 bases remained unmatched. This CDR3 has 18 amino acids. Germline values: CDR1 LGHNA, CDR2 YSLEER. This chain's CDR3 is CASSQDRGAGGGMDEQFF. DNA for the CDR3: TGCGCCAGCAGCCAAGATAGGGGAGCGGGAGGGGGGATGGATGAGCAGTTCTTC.

V is TRBV6-5 and J is TRBJ2-1; no reliable D call. Germline V CDR1 and CDR2: MNHEY, SVGAGI. The length of the CDR3 is 13 residues. With 4 bases removed from V and 9 bases from J, the gap between germline ends came to 13 bases. For the CDR3, the DNA is TGTGCCAGCAGTTCCTTCCTCGTGCCTGAGCAGTTCTTC. Translation: CASSSFLVPEQFF.

The chain combines TRBV10-3 with TRBJ1-4, with TRBD1 as a possible D gene (5 bases). Germline V CDR1 and CDR2: ENHRY, SYGVKD. Trimming left V 8 bases short and J 5 bases short, with 15 bases between. The CDR3 spans 14 residues. The CDR3 nucleotides read TGTGCCATCGGCCGACCGGGGGGAAATGAAAAACTGTTTTTT. It translates to CAIGRPGGNEKLFF.

The rearrangement uses TRBV5-1 and TRBJ2-5, with D possibly TRBD1 on 6 matching bases. CDR1 is SGHRS, CDR2 YFSETQ, per germline. Trimming shortened V by 2 bases and J by 1 base, and 12 bases separated the two germline ends. This CDR3 comprises 15 residues. As DNA, the CDR3 is TGCGCCAGCAGCTTTTCCCCAGGGGTCCAAGAGACCCAGTACTTC. This encodes CASSFSPGVQETQYF. Supplemented by reference TRBV5-1 and TRBJ2-5, the full variable domain reads KAGVTQTPRYLIKTRGQQVTLSCSPISGHRSVSWYQQTPGQGLQFLFEYFSETQRNKGNFPGRFSGRQFSNSRSEMNVSTLELGDSALYLCASSFSPGVQETQYFGPGTRLLVL.

The genes are TRBV7-2 and TRBJ2-1; 12 nucleotides align to TRBD2. The V gene end was trimmed by 1 base and the J gene end by 8 bases; junction bases not matched to a gene: 12. This CDR3 has 18 residues. Germline values: CDR1 SGHTA, CDR2 FQGNSA. CDR3 sequence: CASSLEMIPTSGRDEQFF. The CDR3 DNA sequence: TGTGCCAGCAGCTTAGAGATGATCCCGACTAGCGGGAGAGATGAGCAGTTCTTC.

The chain has TRBV5-1 and TRBJ2-1; the D is unclear. V was pared by 1 base and J by 4 bases, with 15 bases between. CDR3 length: 16 residues. Looked up from germline, CDR1 is SGHRS and CDR2 is YFSETQ. The CDR3 sequence: CASSLTADKEYNEQFF. In nucleotides, the CDR3 is TGCGCCAGCAGCTTGACTGCCGACAAAGAATACAATGAGCAGTTCTTC.

This CDR3 is CATYGAEAFF. The CDR3 DNA is TGTGCCACCTACGGAGCTGAAGCTTTCTTT. The rearrangement joins TRBV19 to TRBJ1-1; D remains unclear. The CDR3 sequence is 10 residues long. The germline V and J ends were trimmed by 10 bases and 6 bases, with 9 bases remaining between them. Germline CDR1 and CDR2: LNHDA and SQIVND (reference sequence).

The chain recombines TRBV11-2 with TRBJ1-5; D is undetermined. CDR3 length: 14 amino acids. From germline, CDR1 is SGHAT and CDR2 FQNNGV. V shed 0 bases and J shed 1 base, with 4 bases lying between them. DNA for the CDR3: TGTGCCAGCAGCTTAGATCTAAGCAATCAGCCCCAGCATTTT. It is translated as CASSLDLSNQPQHF.

The genes are TRBV11-2 and TRBJ2-5, with D tentatively TRBD2 (5 bases). Germline loops: CDR1 SGHAT, CDR2 FQNNGV. The CDR3 is made up of 17 amino acids. The ends were cut back, 0 bases at V and 4 bases at J, with 18 bases in the middle. CDR3 DNA: TGTGCCAGCAGCTTAGATCGAGTAGCGCCAATGAGAGAGACCCAGTACTTC. This codes for CASSLDRVAPMRETQYF.

The chain combines TRBV6-1 with TRBJ1-1; tentatively, D is TRBD1 (5 bases). Germline values: CDR1 MNHNS, CDR2 SASEGT. V was trimmed by 2 bases and J by 5 bases, leaving 9 bases between them. The CDR3 is made up of 13 amino acids. CDR3 nucleotide sequence: TGTGCCAGCAGTGAATACGGGGGTACTGAAGCTTTCTTT. Amino acid sequence: CASSEYGGTEAFF.

The chain joins TRBV6-1 to TRBJ2-3, with D possibly TRBD1 on 5 matching bases. CDR1 is MNHNS, CDR2 SASEGT, per germline. V lost 7 bases and J lost 0, with 11 bases in between. The length of the CDR3 is 14 residues. The DNA of the CDR3 is TGTGCCAGCAAAGACTGGACAAGCACAGATACGCAGTATTTT. It is translated as CASKDWTSTDTQYF.

Comment on this clone: The same CDR3 also results from other DNA sequences found in this sample. The V gene is TRBV27, the J gene TRBJ1-2; the D is unclear. This CDR3 has 14 amino acids. V lost 3 bases to trimming and J lost 0 bases, with 8 bases between them. From germline, CDR1 is MNHEY and CDR2 SMNVEV (reference sequence). CDR3 in DNA: TGTGCCAGCAGTTTCGGCGGAGCTAACTATGGCTACACCTTC. This sequence encodes CASSFGGANYGYTF.

The chain combines TRBV28 with TRBJ2-7; tentative D call: TRBD2 (6 bases). Trimming pared 2 bases from V and 0 bases from J, leaving 11 bases between. Germline CDR1 and CDR2: MDHEN and SYDVKM. The CDR3 sequence is 15 residues long. In DNA, the CDR3 is TGTGCCAGCAGTTTAAAGGCGGGGATCTCCTACGAGCAGTACTTC. The encoded protein is CASSLKAGISYEQYF.

Of note for this clone: The sample contains more than one DNA sequence encoding this CDR3. The chain has TRBV5-1 and TRBJ2-7; D is ambiguous. This CDR3 region has 14 residues. V dropped 1 base and J dropped 1 base, with 9 bases sitting between them. Germline CDR1 SGHRS, CDR2 YFSETQ. This chain's CDR3 is CASSLRSESYEQYF. The CDR3 nucleotides read TGCGCCAGCAGCTTGAGGTCGGAGTCCTACGAGCAGTACTTC.